The present entry profiles one T cell receptor beta chain with its context. The same CDR3 is also encoded by other DNA sequences in this sample. V dropped 0 bases and J dropped 2 bases, with 9 bases sitting between them. Germline V CDR1 and CDR2: SGDLS, YYNGEE. The CDR3 sequence is 14 residues long. The data were obtained in a study of blood T cell repertoires in COVID-19. Study information: Italy, Spain and the United States were the sources of the convalescent and acute COVID-19 samples. T cells, B-cell-depleted T cells, or PBMCs provided the cDNA or gDNA that served as material.

Under the authors' procedure: Amplification of reference gene primers provided the estimated nucleated cell counts. Libraries were prepared by immunoSEQ multiplex PCR; TCRdb keeps only in-frame clonotypes and omits some of them. V and J calls and clone size are those listed in that table; D and trimming were worked out from the DNA. The sample shows about 100,000 clones, around nine tenths of them seen only once. Sequenced material: peripheral blood. The chain uses TRBV9 and TRBJ2-7, with a weak D call TRBD2 (6 bases). The TCR originated in a human donor in a cohort sampled during active COVID-19. The CDR3 nucleotides read TGTGCCAGCAGCGTAGGAGGCGGGACCTACGAGCAGTACTTC. It codes for CASSVGGGTYEQYF.